Given below is one T cell receptor beta chain in context. Antigen: not known. Investigators amplified TCR beta CDR3 regions from RNA transcripts. The first-round RT-PCR employed HTBI primers together with the Qiagen OneStep RT-PCR kit. A multiplex PCR was then performed as the second round. From the multiplex PCR reads, TCRdb called clonotypes with MiXCR, one entry per CDR3 protein. The repertoire consists of 200,000 to 250,000 distinct CDR3 sequences, with 45% occurring once and the leading ten covering approximately 51%. In germline, CDR1 is SEHNR, CDR2 FQNEAQ (reference sequence). V lost 5 bases and J lost 6, with 14 bases in between. CDR3 length: 15 residues. Patients were excluded if they had other autoimmune diseases or uncontrolled infections, and likewise if pregnancy or lactation applied. Thyroid ultrasound, orbital computed tomography, TRAb, serum thyroxine and clinical symptoms formed the basis of diagnosis.

The data stem from a study of Graves' ophthalmopathy and Graves' hyperthyroidism. Findings of the study overall: Ophthalmopathy cases were distinguished from stable hyperthyroidism by a 13-signature model, reaching 85% to 90% sensitivity and 70% to 84% specificity.

The sequenced sample consisted of peripheral blood. The TCR was taken from an adult man with Graves' ophthalmopathy. The J gene is TRBJ1-6, the V gene TRBV7-9; possibly TRBD1 for D (5 bases). This chain's CDR3 is CASSAQRGFNSPLHF. The CDR3 nucleotides read TGTGCCAGCAGCGCGCAGAGGGGTTTTAATTCACCCCTCCACTTT. Using reference TRBV7-9 and TRBJ1-6 for the parts outside the CDR3, the full variable domain is DTGVSQNPRHKITKRGQNVTFRCDPISEHNRLYWYRQTLGQGPEFLTYFQNEAQLEKSRLLSDRFSAERPKGSFSTLEIQRTEQGDSAMYLCASSAQRGFNSPLHFGNGTRLTVT.